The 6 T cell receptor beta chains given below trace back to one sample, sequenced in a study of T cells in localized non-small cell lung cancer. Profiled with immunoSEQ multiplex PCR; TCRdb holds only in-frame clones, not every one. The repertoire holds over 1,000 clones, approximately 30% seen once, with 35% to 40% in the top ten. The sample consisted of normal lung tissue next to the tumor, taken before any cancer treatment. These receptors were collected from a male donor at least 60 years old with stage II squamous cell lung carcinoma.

The CDR3 loop reads CASRRETMGGYTF. The CDR3 DNA reads TGTGCCAGCAGGAGGGAAACGATGGGTGGCTACACCTTC. The chain has TRBV28 and TRBJ1-2; no definite D call. V dropped 6 bases and J dropped 7 bases, with 15 bases sitting between them. Germline lookup yields CDR1 MDHEN and CDR2 SYDVKM. The CDR3 loop spans 13 amino acids.

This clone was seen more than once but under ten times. This CDR3 reads CASSDQGRNQPQHF. The CDR3 bases are TGTGCCAGCAGTGACCAGGGCCGCAATCAGCCCCAGCATTTT. The V and J genes are TRBV6-8 and TRBJ1-5; the D gene is possibly TRBD1 (5 bases). V was shortened by 5 bases and J by 2 bases, with 10 bases between the two germline ends. This CDR3 has 14 residues. CDR1 is MNHGY and CDR2 is SAAAGT in the germline V gene.

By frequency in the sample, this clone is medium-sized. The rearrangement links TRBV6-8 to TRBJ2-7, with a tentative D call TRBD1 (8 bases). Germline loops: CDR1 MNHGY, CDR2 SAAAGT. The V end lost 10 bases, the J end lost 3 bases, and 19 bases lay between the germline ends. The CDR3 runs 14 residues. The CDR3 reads CATGGRGQGYEQYF. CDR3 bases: TGTGCCACGGGGGGTCGAGGACAGGGCTACGAGCAGTACTTC.

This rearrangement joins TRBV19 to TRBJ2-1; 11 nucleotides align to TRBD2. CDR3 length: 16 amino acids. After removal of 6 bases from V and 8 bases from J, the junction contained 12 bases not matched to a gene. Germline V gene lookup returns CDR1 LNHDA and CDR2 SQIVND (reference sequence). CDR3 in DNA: TGTGCCAGTAGAAAACCGGGACTAGCGGTTCGGGATGAGCAGTTCTTC. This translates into CASRKPGLAVRDEQFF.

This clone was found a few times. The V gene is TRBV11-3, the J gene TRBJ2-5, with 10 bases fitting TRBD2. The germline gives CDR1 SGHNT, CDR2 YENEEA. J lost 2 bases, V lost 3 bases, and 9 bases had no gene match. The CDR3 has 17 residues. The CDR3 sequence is CASSLGASGGQQETQYF. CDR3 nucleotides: TGTGCCAGCAGCTTGGGCGCTAGCGGGGGCCAACAAGAGACCCAGTACTTC.

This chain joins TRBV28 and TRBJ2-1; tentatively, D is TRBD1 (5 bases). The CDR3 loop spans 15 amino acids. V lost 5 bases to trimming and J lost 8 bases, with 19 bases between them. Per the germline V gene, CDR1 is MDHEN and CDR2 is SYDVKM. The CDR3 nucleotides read TGTGCCAGCAGTCTCCGGACATTTTCCGGAGATGAGCAGTTCTTC. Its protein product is CASSLRTFSGDEQFF. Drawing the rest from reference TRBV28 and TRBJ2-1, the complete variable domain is DVKVTQSSRYLVKRTGEKVFLECVQDMDHENMFWYRQDPGLGLRLIYFSYDVKMKEKGDIPEGYSVSREKKERFSLILESASTNQTSMYLCASSLRTFSGDEQFFGPGTRLTVL.